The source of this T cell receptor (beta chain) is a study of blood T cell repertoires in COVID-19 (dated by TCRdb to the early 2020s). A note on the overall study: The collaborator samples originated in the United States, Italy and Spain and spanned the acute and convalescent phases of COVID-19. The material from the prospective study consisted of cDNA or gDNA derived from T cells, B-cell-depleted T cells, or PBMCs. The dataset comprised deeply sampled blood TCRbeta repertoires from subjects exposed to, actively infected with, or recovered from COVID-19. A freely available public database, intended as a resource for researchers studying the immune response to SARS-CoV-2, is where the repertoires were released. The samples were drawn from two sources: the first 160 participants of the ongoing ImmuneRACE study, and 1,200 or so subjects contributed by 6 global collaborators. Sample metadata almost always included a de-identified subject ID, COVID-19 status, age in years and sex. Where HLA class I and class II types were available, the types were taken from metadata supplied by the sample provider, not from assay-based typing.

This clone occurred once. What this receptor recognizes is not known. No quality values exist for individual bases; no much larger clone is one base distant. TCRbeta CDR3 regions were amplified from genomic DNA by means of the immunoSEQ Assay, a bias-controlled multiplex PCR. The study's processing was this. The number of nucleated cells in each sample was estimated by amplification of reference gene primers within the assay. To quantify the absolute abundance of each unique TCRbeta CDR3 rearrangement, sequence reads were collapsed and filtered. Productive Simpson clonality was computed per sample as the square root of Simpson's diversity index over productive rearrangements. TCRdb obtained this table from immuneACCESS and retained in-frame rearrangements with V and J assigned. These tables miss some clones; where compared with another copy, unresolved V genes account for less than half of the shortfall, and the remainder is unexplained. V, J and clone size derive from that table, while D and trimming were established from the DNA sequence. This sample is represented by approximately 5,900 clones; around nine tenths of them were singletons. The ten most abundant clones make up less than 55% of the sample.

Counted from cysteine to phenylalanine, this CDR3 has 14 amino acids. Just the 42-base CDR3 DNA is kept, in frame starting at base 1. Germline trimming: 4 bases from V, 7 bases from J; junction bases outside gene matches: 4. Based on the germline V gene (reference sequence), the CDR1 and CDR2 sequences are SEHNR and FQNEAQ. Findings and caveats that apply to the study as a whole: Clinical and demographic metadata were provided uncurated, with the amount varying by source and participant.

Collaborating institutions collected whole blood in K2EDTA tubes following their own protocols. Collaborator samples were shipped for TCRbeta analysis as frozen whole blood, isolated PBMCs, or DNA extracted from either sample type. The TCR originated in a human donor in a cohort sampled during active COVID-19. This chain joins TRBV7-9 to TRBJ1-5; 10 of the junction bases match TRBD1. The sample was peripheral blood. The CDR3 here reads CASSSGQGYQPQHF. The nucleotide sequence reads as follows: TGTGCCAGCAGCTCGGGACAGGGGTACCAGCCCCAGCATTTT.